The present T cell receptor beta chain was sequenced within a study of yellow fever vaccine responses in identical twins. This CDR3 comprises 13 residues. CDR1 and CDR2 from the germline V gene are SGHTA and FQGTGA. Trimming cost V 5 bases and J 5 bases, with 11 bases left between them. TCRdb analysed the RT-PCR reads with MiXCR anew, one entry per CDR3 protein. The data contain about 420 distinct CDR3 sequences, roughly 61% of them singletons. General observations from the study: The authors reported partly convergent, partly personalized vaccine responses in identical twins.

As for this clonotype: Its antigen is not identified.

The specimen comprised T cells from blood (PBMCs), unsorted or a sorted subset (not recorded which), sampled before or after yellow fever vaccination (not recorded which). The TCR originated in a female donor who received the yellow fever vaccine. The genes are TRBV7-3 and TRBJ2-3; D is uncertain. In DNA, the CDR3 is TGTGCCAGCAGCGTTAACGGCGGAGATACGCAGTATTTT. It translates to CASSVNGGDTQYF.